The 30 T cell receptor beta chains below all came from one sample that was sequenced in a study of technical replicates of blood from several donors. Clones were sequenced by immunoSEQ multiplex PCR, and TCRdb holds only the in-frame ones, with some missing. The sample includes about 83,000 clones, about 94% seen only once; the top ten take 0.2% to 0.3%. Specimen: T cells isolated from PBMCs. These receptors were obtained from a human donor in good health.

V gene TRBV9 combines with J gene TRBJ2-3; D remains unclear. Germline CDR1 is SGDLS and CDR2 is YYNGEE. The V and J ends lost 4 bases and 6 bases respectively, with 9 bases between them. The CDR3 is 12 amino acids. The CDR3 sequence: CASSHSTDTQYF. The DNA for the CDR3 is TGTGCCAGCAGCCATAGTACCGATACGCAGTATTTT.

The rearrangement uses TRBV9 and TRBJ2-3; TRBD1 matches 9 bases. The CDR3 loop spans 15 amino acids. The germline gives CDR1 SGDLS, CDR2 YYNGEE. V gave up 4 bases and J gave up 9 bases; unmatched junction bases: 12. The CDR3 here is CASSHRDRADDTQYF. CDR3 in DNA: TGTGCCAGCAGCCACCGGGACAGGGCCGATGACACGCAGTATTTT.

This clone was found once. The rearrangement uses TRBV18 and TRBJ2-5; 14 positions agree with TRBD2. The trim removed 6 bases at V and 3 bases at J, leaving 6 bases unmatched. Germline V gene sequence: CDR1 KGHSH, CDR2 LQKENI. CDR3 length equals 16 residues. In DNA, the CDR3 is TGTGCCAGCTCTTCCGGACTAGCGGGAGGAAAAGAGACCCAGTACTTC. Residues: CASSSGLAGGKETQYF.

The rearrangement uses TRBV6-5 and TRBJ1-1; possible D gene TRBD1, 5 bases. V was pared by 4 bases and J by 8 bases, with 20 bases between. Germline CDR1 MNHEY, CDR2 SVGAGI. The CDR3 has 15 amino acids. In nucleotides, the CDR3 is TGTGCCAGCAGTTCCCCGAGACAGCGGGCAGGAGAAGCTTTCTTT. This sequence encodes CASSSPRQRAGEAFF.

The genes are TRBV27 and TRBJ2-7; 9 nucleotides agree with TRBD2. V dropped 7 bases and J dropped 5; count of bases not matched to a gene: 9. Germline V lookup: CDR1 MNHEY, CDR2 SMNVEV (reference sequence). There are 14 residues in the CDR3. CDR3 sequence (DNA): TGTGCCAGCATGGTTGCGGGAGGGGGCCACGAGCAGTACTTC. It codes for CASMVAGGGHEQYF.

J is TRBJ2-3 and V is TRBV29-1; a weak D match, TRBD2 (6 bases). In germline, CDR1 is SQVTM, CDR2 ANQGSEA. The CDR3 covers 13 residues. V gave up 6 bases and J gave up 6 bases, with 16 bases separating them. The CDR3 reads CSVETRRVDTQYF. The CDR3 coding sequence is TGCAGCGTGGAGACTAGGCGGGTGGATACGCAGTATTTT.

The chain recombines TRBV7-9 with TRBJ2-3; 7 bases line up with TRBD2. V was pared by 0 bases and J by 4 bases, with 1 base of the junction left unmatched. From germline, CDR1 is SEHNR and CDR2 FQNEAQ (reference sequence). This CDR3 has 14 residues. The CDR3 DNA is TGTGCCAGCAGCTTAGCGGGGGGGGCAGATACGCAGTATTTT. Translating gives CASSLAGGADTQYF.

The rearrangement links TRBV19 to TRBJ2-5, with a tentative D call TRBD1 (5 bases). V was pared by 5 bases and J by 3 bases, with 19 bases between. CDR1 is LNHDA, CDR2 SQIVND, per germline (reference sequence). This CDR3 spans 16 amino acids. The CDR3 loop reads CASSPQHRTFKETQYF. As DNA, the CDR3 is TGTGCCAGTAGTCCACAACATCGGACATTTAAAGAGACCCAGTACTTC.

The chain joins TRBV27 to TRBJ2-3; 10 nucleotides line up with TRBD1. CDR1 MNHEY and CDR2 SMNVEV come from the germline V gene (reference sequence). V was clipped by 4 bases and J by 6 bases; unmatched bases: 13. CDR3 length: 17 amino acids. The CDR3 is CASSSIWTGGRGDTQYF. The CDR3 DNA is TGTGCCAGCAGTTCCATCTGGACAGGGGGGAGGGGGGATACGCAGTATTTT.

The chain couples TRBV7-6 to TRBJ2-3, with 8 bases that match TRBD2. Unmatched junction bases numbered 14, after V lost 1 base and J lost 2 bases. Germline V gene data show CDR1 as SGHVS and CDR2 as FNYEAQ. This CDR3 spans 19 amino acids. CDR3 coding DNA: TGTGCCAGCAGCTTAGGTCCTAGCGGGCCGACCTCCTTCACAGATACGCAGTATTTT. Encoded protein: CASSLGPSGPTSFTDTQYF.

This chain joins TRBV6-6 and TRBJ1-1; unclear D gene. Germline V gene data show CDR1 as MNHNY and CDR2 as SVGAGI (reference sequence). CDR3 size: 14 residues. The V gene lost 0 bases and the J gene lost 0 bases, with 5 bases spanning the gap. CDR3 sequence (DNA): TGTGCCAGCAGTTACTCGAGAGTGAACACTGAAGCTTTCTTT. Translating gives CASSYSRVNTEAFF.

This chain uses TRBV28 with TRBJ2-1; 7 bases line up with TRBD1. Germline lookup yields CDR1 MDHEN and CDR2 SYDVKM. There are 15 residues in the CDR3. The junction had 7 bases not matched to a gene; V was cut back by 6 bases and J by 2 bases. CDR3 in DNA: TGTGCCAGCAGCCAAGACAGGGTCCCCTACAATGAGCAGTTCTTC. Translating it yields CASSQDRVPYNEQFF.

The V gene is TRBV30, the J gene TRBJ2-7, with D hard to call. Germline V gene data show CDR1 as GTSNPN and CDR2 as SVGIG (reference sequence). V was pared by 1 base and J by 0 bases, with 13 bases between. CDR3 length: 15 residues. CDR3 DNA: TGTGCCTGGAGTGGTAGCCGGGTAAGCTCCTACGAGCAGTACTTC. The encoded protein is CAWSGSRVSSYEQYF.

The genes are TRBV9 and TRBJ1-5, with a tentative D call TRBD1 (6 bases). Between the trimmed V and J ends, which lost 3 bases and 3 bases, there was a span of 22 bases. This CDR3 comprises 18 residues. The germline V gene encodes CDR1 SGDLS and CDR2 YYNGEE. This chain's CDR3 is CASSGGSGGREINQPQHF. CDR3 in DNA: TGTGCCAGCAGCGGTGGCTCGGGGGGCCGGGAAATCAATCAGCCCCAGCATTTT.

The chain has TRBV12-5 and TRBJ2-1; 8 nucleotides agree with TRBD2. The ends lost 5 bases at V and 2 bases at J; junction bases unmatched: 8. The CDR3 runs 16 residues. Germline V CDR1 and CDR2: LGHNT, FRNRAP. This CDR3 is CASGPLGREAYNEQFF. The CDR3 bases are TGTGCTAGTGGTCCCCTGGGGCGGGAGGCCTACAATGAGCAGTTCTTC.

The chain carries TRBV7-9 and TRBJ1-2; TRBD1 matches at 7 bases. This CDR3 has 15 residues. Trimming removed 5 bases from V and 8 bases from J; junction bases left unmatched: 14. CDR1 and CDR2 from the germline V gene are SEHNR and FQNEAQ (reference sequence). CDR3: CASSPPTGFLSGYTF. CDR3 DNA: TGTGCCAGCAGCCCCCCGACAGGGTTTCTTAGCGGCTACACCTTC.

The V and J genes are TRBV28 and TRBJ2-1; 12 bases fit TRBD1. Germline CDR1 MDHEN, CDR2 SYDVKM. The CDR3 has 16 residues. V trimming: 2 bases; J trimming: 7 bases; junction bases outside the gene matches: 6. CDR3 coding DNA: TGTGCCAGCAGTTTACTCCGGGACAGGGGGCTAAATGAGCAGTTCTTC. Protein product: CASSLLRDRGLNEQFF. The full variable domain, in which reference TRBV28 and TRBJ2-1 provide the parts outside the CDR3, is DVKVTQSSRYLVKRTGEKVFLECVQDMDHENMFWYRQDPGLGLRLIYFSYDVKMKEKGDIPEGYSVSREKKERFSLILESASTNQTSMYLCASSLLRDRGLNEQFFGPGTRLTVL.

The chain recombines TRBV7-3 with TRBJ1-6, with D possibly matching TRBD1 (5 bases). Trimming took off 1 base at V and 7 bases at J, with 14 bases between the two ends. The CDR3 is made up of 16 amino acids. The germline V gene has CDR1 SGHTA and CDR2 FQGTGA. The CDR3 DNA sequence: TGTGCCAGCAGCTTAAACTCGGCAGGGAAAAATTCACCCCTCCACTTT. Translating it yields CASSLNSAGKNSPLHF.

The CDR3 loop reads CASSLGQGRRETQYF. CDR3 DNA sequence: TGTGCCAGCAGCTTAGGACAGGGACGGAGAGAGACCCAGTACTTC. The chain links TRBV7-2 to TRBJ2-5; 7 bases agree with TRBD1. V shed 1 base, J shed 4 bases, and the junction held 6 bases outside the gene matches. Looked up from germline, CDR1 is SGHTA and CDR2 is FQGNSA. The CDR3 covers 15 residues. Full variable domain (rest looked up from reference TRBV7-2 and TRBJ2-5): GAGVSQSPSNKVTEKGKDVELRCDPISGHTALYWYRQSLGQGLEFLIYFQGNSAPDKSGLPSDRFSAERTGGSVSTLTIQRTQQEDSAVYLCASSLGQGRRETQYFGPGTRLLVL.

This sequence joins TRBV6-6 and TRBJ2-1; TRBD1 is a possible D gene (5 bases). Germline V gene sequence: CDR1 MNHNY, CDR2 SVGAGI (reference sequence). Deletions cut 6 bases from V and 8 bases from J, with 8 bases between. This CDR3 has 11 residues. The CDR3 reads CASSLGDEQFF. For the CDR3, the DNA is TGTGCCAGCAGCCTAGGGGATGAGCAGTTCTTC.

The chain recombines TRBV25-1 with TRBJ1-1; 9 bases align to TRBD1. CDR3 length: 16 amino acids. Germline V gene data show CDR1 as MGHDK and CDR2 as SYGVNS. V dropped 5 bases and J dropped 0; count of bases not matched to a gene: 7. In nucleotides, the CDR3 is TGTGCCAGCAGTCAGGGGACAGGGAACTTGAACACTGAAGCTTTCTTT. It is translated as CASSQGTGNLNTEAFF.

This chain joins TRBV28 and TRBJ2-7; 11 bases line up with TRBD1. The CDR3 extends over 16 amino acids. Trimming removed 6 bases from V and 3 bases from J; junction bases left unmatched: 10. The germline CDR1 and CDR2 sequences are MDHEN and SYDVKM. The chain's CDR3 is CASRRIGQGAGYEQYF. CDR3 nucleotide sequence: TGTGCCAGCAGAAGAATTGGACAGGGGGCGGGCTACGAGCAGTACTTC. Complete variable domain (other parts from reference TRBV28 and TRBJ2-7): DVKVTQSSRYLVKRTGEKVFLECVQDMDHENMFWYRQDPGLGLRLIYFSYDVKMKEKGDIPEGYSVSREKKERFSLILESASTNQTSMYLCASRRIGQGAGYEQYFGPGTRLTVT.

This rearrangement joins TRBV5-5 to TRBJ2-3; unclear D gene. Germline CDR1 reads SGHKS; CDR2 reads YYEKEE (reference sequence). This CDR3 is built from 13 residues. V shed 5 bases and J shed 6 bases, with 13 bases lying between them. The CDR3 coding sequence is TGTGCCAGCAGGGAAACCTACGGGGATACGCAGTATTTT. Amino acid sequence: CASRETYGDTQYF. Full variable domain (outside the CDR3, taken from reference TRBV5-5 and TRBJ2-3): DAGVTQSPTHLIKTRGQQVTLRCSPISGHKSVSWYQQVLGQGPQFIFQYYEKEERGRGNFPDRFSARQFPNYSSELNVNALLLGDSALYLCASRETYGDTQYFGPGTRLTVL.

The CDR3 bases are TGTGCCAGCAGCTTAGGGGTAGCGACTGGCTCCTACAATGAGCAGTTCTTC. This sequence encodes CASSLGVATGSYNEQFF. The V call is TRBV11-3, the J call TRBJ2-1; possibly TRBD2 for D (5 bases). V lost 1 base to trimming and J lost 0 bases, with 13 bases between them. CDR3 length: 17 residues. Looked up from germline, CDR1 is SGHNT and CDR2 is YENEEA.

The chain recombines TRBV28 with TRBJ2-2; 8 bases line up with TRBD2. The germline gives CDR1 MDHEN, CDR2 SYDVKM. V gave up 5 bases and J gave up 8 bases; unmatched junction bases: 10. The CDR3 spans 15 residues. The DNA of the CDR3 is TGTGCCAGCAGTCCCCCCAACGCGGGGGGTGGGGAGCTGTTTTTT. It translates to CASSPPNAGGGELFF.

The DNA of the CDR3 is TGTGCCAGCCAGGGACAACATAGCAATCAGCCCCAGCATTTT. As protein: CASQGQHSNQPQHF. V is TRBV6-1 and J is TRBJ1-5; D is perhaps TRBD1 (6 bases). Germline assignment: CDR1 MNHNS and CDR2 SASEGT. V was clipped by 8 bases and J by 0 bases, with 11 bases between them. This CDR3 has 14 amino acids.

The chain combines TRBV5-6 with TRBJ2-5; 8 bases line up with TRBD2. Germline V gene data show CDR1 as SGHDT and CDR2 as YYEEEE. Trimming at V came to 4 bases and at J to 3 bases, leaving 5 bases not matched to a gene. The CDR3 runs to 14 residues. CDR3 region: CASSPAAGEETQYF. CDR3 DNA sequence: TGTGCCAGCAGCCCCGCAGCGGGGGAAGAGACCCAGTACTTC.

DNA of the CDR3: TGTGCCAGCAGCTTGTACAACAGGGGAGGCGACTATGGCTACACCTTC. It translates to CASSLYNRGGDYGYTF. The chain uses TRBV5-4 and TRBJ1-2, with TRBD1 matching over 7 bases. The length of the CDR3 is 16 residues. Trimming took 1 base from V and 3 from J; bases not matched to a gene: 9. CDR1 SGHNT and CDR2 YYREEE come from the germline V gene (reference sequence).

The chain has TRBV2 and TRBJ2-1, with TRBD2 matching 13 bases. The CDR3 covers 16 residues. V gave up 4 bases and J gave up 5 bases; unmatched junction bases: 5. Germline CDR1 reads SNHLY; CDR2 reads FYNNEI. CDR3 sequence: CASSGPGLAGDNEQFF. The CDR3 region has the DNA TGTGCCAGCAGTGGCCCCGGACTAGCGGGGGACAATGAGCAGTTCTTC.

V and J are TRBV5-1 and TRBJ2-2; 16 positions match TRBD2. V shed 1 base and J 4 bases; nucleotides not matched to a gene: 7. This CDR3 is built from 19 residues. Germline CDR1 reads SGHRS; CDR2 reads YFSETQ. CDR3 sequence (DNA): TGCGCCAGCAGCTTGCCGGGACTAGCGGGAGGGCCTGGCACCGGGGAGCTGTTTTTT. This translates into CASSLPGLAGGPGTGELFF.